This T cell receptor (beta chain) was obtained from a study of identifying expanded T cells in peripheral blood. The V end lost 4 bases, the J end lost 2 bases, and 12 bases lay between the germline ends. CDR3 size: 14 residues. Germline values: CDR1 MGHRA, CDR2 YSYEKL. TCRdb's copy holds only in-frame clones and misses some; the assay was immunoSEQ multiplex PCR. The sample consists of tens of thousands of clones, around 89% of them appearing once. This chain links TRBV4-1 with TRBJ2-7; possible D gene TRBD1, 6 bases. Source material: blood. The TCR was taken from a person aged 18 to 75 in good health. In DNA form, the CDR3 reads TGCGCCAGCAGCCCGACTACAGGGCCCTACGAGCAGTACTTC. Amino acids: CASSPTTGPYEQYF.